This T cell receptor (beta chain) was documented in a study of cytomegalovirus exposure and HLA in healthy donors. Germline CDR1 is LNHNV and CDR2 is YYDKDF (reference sequence). The CDR3 consists of 15 residues. V dropped 2 bases and J dropped 6; count of bases not matched to a gene: 3. Produced via immunoSEQ multiplex PCR; TCRdb's table is partial and in-frame only. Among a few hundred thousand clones listed, about nine tenths were seen once. Sequencing input: PBMCs. The clonotype was recovered from a young woman in good health and CMV-seronegative. V usage is TRBV15 and J usage is TRBJ2-3; 12 positions match TRBD2. In DNA, the CDR3 is TGTGCCACCAGCAGAAGGACTAGCGGGGACGATACGCAGTATTTT. It yields the protein CATSRRTSGDDTQYF.